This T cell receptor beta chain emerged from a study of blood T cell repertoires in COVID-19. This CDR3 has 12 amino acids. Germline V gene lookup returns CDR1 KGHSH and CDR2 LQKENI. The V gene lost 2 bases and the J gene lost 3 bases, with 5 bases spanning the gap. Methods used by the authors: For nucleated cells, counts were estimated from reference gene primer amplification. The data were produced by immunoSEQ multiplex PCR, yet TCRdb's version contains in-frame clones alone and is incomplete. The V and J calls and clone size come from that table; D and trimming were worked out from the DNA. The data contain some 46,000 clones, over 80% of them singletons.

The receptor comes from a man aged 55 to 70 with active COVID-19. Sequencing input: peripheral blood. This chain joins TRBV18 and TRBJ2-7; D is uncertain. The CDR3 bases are TGTGCCAGCTCACCAACCAGCTACGAGCAGTACTTC. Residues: CASSPTSYEQYF.